Listed here are 5 T cell receptor beta chains from one sample, sequenced in a study of blood T cells in healthy people across ages. Together with a sample-barcoded 5' primer, a J-beta primer mix was included in a second PCR lasting roughly 6 to 12 cycles. One entry per CDR3 protein results from TCRdb running MiXCR on the 5' RACE reads. The data show about 1,400,000 distinct CDR3 sequences, 42% seen once. Sequencing input: blood. These receptors were obtained from a woman between 18 and 30 years old in good health.

V usage is TRBV11-1 and J usage is TRBJ2-1; TRBD2 matches 10 bases. There are 15 residues in the CDR3. Germline V CDR1 and CDR2: SGHAT, FQDESV (reference sequence). V shed 7 bases and J 2 bases; nucleotides not matched to a gene: 5. CDR3: CASNSGTSAYNEQFF. CDR3 DNA sequence: TGTGCCAGCAACTCCGGGACTAGCGCCTACAATGAGCAGTTCTTC. Together with reference TRBV11-1 and TRBJ2-1, the CDR3 gives the full variable domain: EAEVAQSPRYKITEKSQAVAFWCDPISGHATLYWYRQILGQGPELLVQFQDESVVDDSQLPKDRFSAERLKGVDSTLKIQPAELGDSAMYLCASNSGTSAYNEQFFGPGTRLTVL.

This clonotype was picked up a small number of times. The genes are TRBV28 and TRBJ1-1, with a tentative D call TRBD1 (5 bases). The V end was cut by 8 bases, the J end by 6 bases, with 13 bases between. CDR1 is MDHEN and CDR2 is SYDVKM in the germline V gene. CDR3 length equals 12 residues. The CDR3 sequence: CASRLGHAEAFF. The DNA for the CDR3 is TGTGCCAGCCGATTGGGGCACGCTGAAGCTTTCTTT. The variable domain in full, completed from reference TRBV28 and TRBJ1-1, reads DVKVTQSSRYLVKRTGEKVFLECVQDMDHENMFWYRQDPGLGLRLIYFSYDVKMKEKGDIPEGYSVSREKKERFSLILESASTNQTSMYLCASRLGHAEAFFGQGTRLTVV.

This clonotype was observed once. The chain carries TRBV5-1 and TRBJ2-3; 11 bases match TRBD2. The CDR3 consists of 16 residues. The J segment lost 4 bases and the V segment lost 4 bases, leaving 8 bases of the junction unmatched. Germline V gives CDR1 SGHRS, CDR2 YFSETQ. The CDR3 loop reads CASSQGLAATADTQYF. The CDR3 DNA follows: TGCGCCAGCAGCCAGGGACTAGCGGCCACCGCAGATACGCAGTATTTT.

The gene calls are TRBV4-1 and TRBJ2-1; maybe TRBD2 (6 bases). The germline V and J ends were trimmed by 4 bases and 3 bases, with 10 bases remaining between them. In germline, CDR1 is MGHRA, CDR2 YSYEKL. The CDR3 runs 14 residues. The CDR3 coding sequence is TGCGCCAGCAGCCCCATCGGGGGCTACAATGAGCAGTTCTTC. Its translation: CASSPIGGYNEQFF.

Turning to this clonotype: Given a much more abundant clone one base away, this may be a read error. The chain is built from TRBV29-1 and TRBJ1-1, with D maybe TRBD1 (5 bases). Germline CDR1 SQVTM, CDR2 ANQGSEA. V gave up 7 bases and J gave up 9 bases, with 15 bases separating them. The CDR3 is 11 amino acids. CDR3 amino acids: CSGADREQAFF. DNA for the CDR3: TGCAGCGGGGCAGACAGAGAACAAGCTTTCTTT. Full variable domain (missing parts from reference TRBV29-1 and TRBJ1-1): SAVISQKPSRDICQRGTSLTIQCQVDSQVTMMFWYRQQPGQSLTLIATANQGSEATYESGFVIDKFPISRPNLTFSTLTVSNMSPEDSSIYLCSGADREQAFFGQGTRLTVV.